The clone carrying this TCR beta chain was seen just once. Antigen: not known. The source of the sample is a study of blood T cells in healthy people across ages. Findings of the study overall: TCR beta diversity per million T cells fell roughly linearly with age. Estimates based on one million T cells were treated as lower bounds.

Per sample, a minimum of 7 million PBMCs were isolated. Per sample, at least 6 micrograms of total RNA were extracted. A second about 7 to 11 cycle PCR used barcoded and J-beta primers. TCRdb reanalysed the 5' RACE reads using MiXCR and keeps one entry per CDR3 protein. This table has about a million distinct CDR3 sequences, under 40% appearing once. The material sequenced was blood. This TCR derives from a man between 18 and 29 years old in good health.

CDR3 coding DNA: TGTGCCAGCAGTTACCGAAGCTCCTACAATGAGCAGTACTTC. Amino acids: CASSYRSSYNEQYF. The V gene is TRBV6-2 or TRBV6-3, the J gene TRBJ2-1, with unresolved D. The J call is doubtful: the DNA matches TRBJ2-7 better. This CDR3 is built from 14 residues. Germline V lookup: CDR1 MNHEY, CDR2 SVGEGT.